One sample yielded the 20 T cell receptor beta chains listed below, sequenced in a study of technical replicates of blood from several donors (dated by TCRdb to the late 2010s). Receptors were amplified or captured by the immunoSEQ multiplex PCR assay. TCRdb obtained this table from immuneACCESS and retained in-frame rearrangements with V and J assigned. These tables miss some clones; where compared with another copy, unresolved V genes account for less than half of the shortfall, and the remainder is unexplained. The sample yields roughly 81,000 clones; approximately 86% were counted once. The ten largest clones represent 4.5% to 6% of the sample. The sample comprised PBMCs. Receptor source: a human donor in good health. Some clones in this sample may be carry-over from other donors' samples.

This chain links TRBV18 with TRBJ1-1; 10 nucleotides line up with TRBD1. V gave up 3 bases and J gave up 4 bases; unmatched junction bases: 5. The CDR3 has 15 amino acids. Germline V lookup: CDR1 KGHSH, CDR2 LQKENI. In DNA form, the CDR3 reads TGTGCCAGCTCACCTCAGACAGGGGGCGGCACTGAAGCTTTCTTT. Amino acid sequence: CASSPQTGGGTEAFF.

V gene TRBV5-4 combines with J gene TRBJ1-1; possibly TRBD1 for D (5 bases). CDR1 is SGHNT, CDR2 YYREEE, per germline (reference sequence). The CDR3 has 16 amino acids. V lost 7 bases, J lost 0 bases, and 19 bases lay in between. In DNA, the CDR3 is TGTGCCAGCGGGACTTATCGCAGGACCATGAACACTGAAGCTTTCTTT. It translates to CASGTYRRTMNTEAFF.

This clone was seen only once. The chain uses TRBV4-2 and TRBJ2-1, with a possible D match to TRBD1 (6 bases). Germline V gives CDR1 LGHNA, CDR2 YNFKEQ. V lost 0 bases to trimming and J lost 3 bases, with 15 bases between them. The CDR3 consists of 17 residues. The CDR3 sequence is CASSQEGGRTVYNEQFF. As DNA, the CDR3 is TGTGCCAGCAGCCAAGAGGGCGGAAGGACAGTCTACAATGAGCAGTTCTTC.

The V call is TRBV7-9, the J call TRBJ2-7; 11 bases line up with TRBD2. J was trimmed by 2 bases and V by 5 bases; bases with no gene match: 2. The V gene's germline CDR1 is SEHNR and CDR2 FQNEAQ (reference sequence). The CDR3 runs to 14 residues. CDR3 sequence: CASSPGLAAYEQYF. The CDR3 DNA follows: TGTGCCAGCAGCCCGGGACTAGCGGCCTACGAGCAGTACTTC.

V usage is TRBV7-9 and J usage is TRBJ2-1; weak D call: TRBD2 (6 bases). Trimming cost V 3 bases and J 7 bases, with 13 bases left between them. CDR1 is SEHNR and CDR2 is FQNEAQ in the germline V gene (reference sequence). CDR3 length: 14 residues. The CDR3 here is CASSFEAGPNEQFF. CDR3 in DNA: TGTGCCAGCAGCTTTGAGGCGGGGCCTAATGAGCAGTTCTTC. Based on the CDR3 plus reference TRBV7-9 and TRBJ2-1, the full variable domain is DTGVSQNPRHKITKRGQNVTFRCDPISEHNRLYWYRQTLGQGPEFLTYFQNEAQLEKSRLLSDRFSAERPKGSFSTLEIQRTEQGDSAMYLCASSFEAGPNEQFFGPGTRLTVL.

The sample holds one count of this clone. V usage is TRBV2 and J usage is TRBJ2-3; 12 nucleotides align to TRBD2. CDR1 is SNHLY, CDR2 FYNNEI, per germline. V lost 3 bases and J lost 8; bases outside the gene matches: 6. This CDR3 has 15 residues. DNA of the CDR3: TGTGCCAGCAGTGAGGGACTAGCGGGTACTGGTACGCAGTATTTT. It is translated as CASSEGLAGTGTQYF.

The chain uses TRBV27 and TRBJ1-5, with a possible D match to TRBD1 (5 bases). V lost 5 bases and J lost 2, with 10 bases in between. CDR1 is MNHEY and CDR2 is SMNVEV in the germline V gene (reference sequence). CDR3 length: 14 amino acids. The CDR3 is CASSPWGGNQPQHF. The CDR3 coding sequence is TGTGCCAGCAGTCCCTGGGGGGGCAATCAGCCCCAGCATTTT.

V and J are TRBV9 and TRBJ1-2; perhaps TRBD1 as D (5 bases). Trimming stripped 4 bases from V and 5 bases from J, with 18 bases between. This CDR3 contains 15 residues. From germline, CDR1 is SGDLS and CDR2 YYNGEE. The CDR3 nucleotides read TGTGCCAGCAGCCCTAGGAGGGGTATCGGTTATGGCTACACCTTC. This sequence encodes CASSPRRGIGYGYTF.

V gene TRBV1 combines with J gene TRBJ1-2. TRBV1 is tagged as a pseudogene. The CDR3 sequence is 14 residues long. The CDR3 sequence: CTSSPWGGDYGYTF. Written as DNA, the CDR3 is TGCACCAGCAGCCCGTGGGGGGGGGACTATGGCTACACCTTC.

The chain couples TRBV6-5 to TRBJ1-1, with no clear D. The CDR3 runs 13 residues. Germline V lookup: CDR1 MNHEY, CDR2 SVGAGI. Trimming shortened V by 0 bases and J by 4 bases, and 6 bases separated the two germline ends. CDR3 amino acids: CASSYSSATEAFF. CDR3 in DNA: TGTGCCAGCAGTTACTCGAGTGCCACTGAAGCTTTCTTT.

The V and J genes are TRBV12-5 and TRBJ1-1; perhaps TRBD1 as D (5 bases). Germline V gives CDR1 LGHNT, CDR2 FRNRAP. V was clipped by 3 bases and J by 6 bases, with 11 bases between them. CDR3 length: 13 amino acids. As DNA, the CDR3 is TGTGCTAGTGGTTTAGGGGATACGTCTGAAGCTTTCTTT. This gives the protein CASGLGDTSEAFF.

CDR3 in DNA: TGTGCCAGCAGCTTAGGCCAGAGGGAAGCTTTCTTT. It codes for CASSLGQREAFF. The V gene is TRBV7-9, the J gene TRBJ1-1; D unresolved. The CDR3 runs to 12 residues. CDR1 is SEHNR and CDR2 is FQNEAQ in the germline V gene (reference sequence). V was pared by 1 base and J by 8 bases, with 8 bases between. Combining the CDR3 with reference TRBV7-9 and TRBJ1-1 gives the whole variable domain DTGVSQNPRHKITKRGQNVTFRCDPISEHNRLYWYRQTLGQGPEFLTYFQNEAQLEKSRLLSDRFSAERPKGSFSTLEIQRTEQGDSAMYLCASSLGQREAFFGQGTRLTVV.

This sequence joins TRBV7-3 and TRBJ2-7; 9 nucleotides align to TRBD1. The CDR3 has 15 residues. V lost 5 bases, J lost 4 bases, and 9 bases stayed unmatched. CDR1 is SGHTA and CDR2 is FQGTGA in the germline V gene. The CDR3 is CASSLGGTGFYEQYF. CDR3 sequence (DNA): TGTGCCAGCAGCCTCGGGGGGACAGGGTTTTACGAGCAGTACTTC.

This clone was detected only a few times. This rearrangement joins TRBV9 to TRBJ1-1, with D perhaps matching TRBD1 (5 bases). There are 16 residues in the CDR3. The V gene lost 0 bases and the J gene lost 1 base, with 13 bases spanning the gap. The V gene's germline CDR1 is SGDLS and CDR2 YYNGEE. The CDR3 sequence is CASSVGGGVGNTEAFF. CDR3 bases: TGTGCCAGCAGCGTAGGAGGAGGGGTTGGGAACACTGAAGCTTTCTTT.

The chain is built from TRBV5-1 and TRBJ1-4; 10 bases fit TRBD1. CDR3 size: 15 residues. Germline lookup yields CDR1 SGHRS and CDR2 YFSETQ. J gave up 3 bases and V 4 bases, and 3 bases lay outside the gene matches. The CDR3 DNA follows: TGCGCCAGCAGCCAAGGACAGGGGGCTAATGAAAAACTGTTTTTT. Protein product: CASSQGQGANEKLFF.

This clone was detected a few times. This rearrangement joins TRBV4-2 to TRBJ1-1; D is unclear. This CDR3 region has 12 residues. Trimming left V 0 bases short and J 8 bases short, with 7 bases between. Germline V gene lookup returns CDR1 LGHNA and CDR2 YNFKEQ. The CDR3 is CASSQDGVEAFF. CDR3 nucleotides: TGTGCCAGCAGCCAAGACGGAGTAGAAGCTTTCTTT.

The chain links TRBV9 to TRBJ2-3; D is perhaps TRBD2 (6 bases). V was trimmed by 3 bases and J by 9 bases, leaving 11 bases between them. The length of the CDR3 is 12 residues. Germline V gene data show CDR1 as SGDLS and CDR2 as YYNGEE. The CDR3 nucleotides are TGTGCCAGCAGCGCGACTAGTTACACGCAGTATTTT. Its protein is CASSATSYTQYF.

This clone was counted a few times. The V and J genes are TRBV10-3 and TRBJ2-5; D remains unclear. Germline V CDR1 and CDR2: ENHRY, SYGVKD. The CDR3 totals 11 residues. V lost 4 bases to trimming and J lost 5 bases, with 5 bases between them. CDR3 nucleotide sequence: TGTGCCATCAGTGCCGGGGAGACCCAGTACTTC. This sequence encodes CAISAGETQYF.

The chain couples TRBV6-5 to TRBJ1-6; TRBD1 agrees at 7 bases. V was clipped by 0 bases and J by 9 bases; unmatched bases: 8. The CDR3 runs 16 residues. Germline V gene data show CDR1 as MNHEY and CDR2 as SVGAGI. As DNA, the CDR3 is TGTGCCAGCAGTTACTCGGGCAGGGGGATCGGTTCACCCCTCCACTTT. Its translation: CASSYSGRGIGSPLHF.

The V call is TRBV7-6, the J call TRBJ1-2; D is possibly TRBD1 (6 bases). CDR1 is SGHVS and CDR2 is FNYEAQ in the germline V gene. The CDR3 runs to 16 residues. V lost 0 bases and J 4 bases, leaving 15 bases between the germline ends. CDR3 amino acids: CASSLAGTGNGYGYTF. The CDR3 region has the DNA TGTGCCAGCAGCTTAGCCGGCACAGGGAATGGCTATGGCTACACCTTC.